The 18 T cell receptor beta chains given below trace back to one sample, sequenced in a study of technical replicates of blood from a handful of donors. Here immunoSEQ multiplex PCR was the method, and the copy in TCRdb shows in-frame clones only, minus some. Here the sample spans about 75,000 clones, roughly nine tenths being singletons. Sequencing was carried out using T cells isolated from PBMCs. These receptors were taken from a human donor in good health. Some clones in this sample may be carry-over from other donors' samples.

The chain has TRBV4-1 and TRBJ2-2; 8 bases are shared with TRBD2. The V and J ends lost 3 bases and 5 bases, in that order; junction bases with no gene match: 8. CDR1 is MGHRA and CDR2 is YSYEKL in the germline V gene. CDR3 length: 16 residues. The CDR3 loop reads CASSQVLSGKTGELFF. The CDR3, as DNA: TGCGCCAGCAGCCAGGTACTTAGCGGGAAGACCGGGGAGCTGTTTTTT.

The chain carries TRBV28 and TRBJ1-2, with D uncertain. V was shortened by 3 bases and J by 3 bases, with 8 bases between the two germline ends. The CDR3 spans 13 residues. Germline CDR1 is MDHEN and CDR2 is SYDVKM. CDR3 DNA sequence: TGTGCCAGCAGTTTGTCCATAGACTATGGCTACACCTTC. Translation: CASSLSIDYGYTF.

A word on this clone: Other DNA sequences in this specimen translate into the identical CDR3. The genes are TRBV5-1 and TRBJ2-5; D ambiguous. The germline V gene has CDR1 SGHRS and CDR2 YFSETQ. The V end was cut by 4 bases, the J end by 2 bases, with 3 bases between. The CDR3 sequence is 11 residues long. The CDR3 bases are TGCGCCAGCAGCCAACAAGAGACCCAGTACTTC. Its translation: CASSQQETQYF.

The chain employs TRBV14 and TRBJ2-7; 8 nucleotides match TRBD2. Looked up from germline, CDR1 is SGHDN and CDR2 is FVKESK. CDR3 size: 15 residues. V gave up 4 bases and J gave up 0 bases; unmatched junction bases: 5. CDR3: CASSRLTSDSYEQYF. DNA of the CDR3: TGTGCCAGCAGCCGATTGACTAGCGACTCCTACGAGCAGTACTTC.

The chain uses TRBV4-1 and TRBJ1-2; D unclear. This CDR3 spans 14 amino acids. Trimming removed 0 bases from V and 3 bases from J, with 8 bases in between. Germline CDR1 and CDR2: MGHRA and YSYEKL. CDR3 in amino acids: CASSQEVGDYGYTF. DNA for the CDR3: TGCGCCAGCAGCCAAGAGGTGGGAGACTATGGCTACACCTTC.

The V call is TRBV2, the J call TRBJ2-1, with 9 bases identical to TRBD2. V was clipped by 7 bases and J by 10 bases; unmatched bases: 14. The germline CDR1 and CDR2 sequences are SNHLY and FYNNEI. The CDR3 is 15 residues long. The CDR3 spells CASIDGLAGIGEQFF. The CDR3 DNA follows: TGTGCCAGCATTGACGGCCTAGCGGGAATTGGGGAGCAGTTCTTC.

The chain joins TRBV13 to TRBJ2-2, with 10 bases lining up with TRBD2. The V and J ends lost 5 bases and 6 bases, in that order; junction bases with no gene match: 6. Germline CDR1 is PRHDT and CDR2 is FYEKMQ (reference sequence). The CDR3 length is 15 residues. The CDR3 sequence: CASSEGLAGAGELFF. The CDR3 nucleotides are TGTGCCAGCAGCGAGGGGCTAGCGGGAGCCGGGGAGCTGTTTTTT.

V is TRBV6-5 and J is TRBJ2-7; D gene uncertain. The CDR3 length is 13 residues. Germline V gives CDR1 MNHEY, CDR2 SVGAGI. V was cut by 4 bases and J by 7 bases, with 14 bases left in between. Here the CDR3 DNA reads TGTGCCAGCAGTTTCCCCGGCACGGGTGAGCAGTACTTC. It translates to CASSFPGTGEQYF.

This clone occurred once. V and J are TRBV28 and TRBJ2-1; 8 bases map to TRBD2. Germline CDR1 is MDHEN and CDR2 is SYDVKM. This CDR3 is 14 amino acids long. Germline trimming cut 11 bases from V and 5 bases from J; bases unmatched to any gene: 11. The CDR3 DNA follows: TGTGCCTGCACGAGCGGGGGAATCAACAATGAGCAGTTCTTC. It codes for CACTSGGINNEQFF.

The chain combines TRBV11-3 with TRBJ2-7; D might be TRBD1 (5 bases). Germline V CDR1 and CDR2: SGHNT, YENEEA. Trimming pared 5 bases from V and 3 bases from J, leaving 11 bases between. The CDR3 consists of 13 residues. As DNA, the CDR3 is TGTGCCAGCAGCGGCAGGACAAGCTACGAGCAGTACTTC. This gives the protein CASSGRTSYEQYF. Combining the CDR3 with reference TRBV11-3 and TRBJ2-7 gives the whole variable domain EAGVVQSPRYKIIEKKQPVAFWCNPISGHNTLYWYLQNLGQGPELLIRYENEEAVDDSQLPKDRFSAERLKGVDSTLKIQPAELGDSAVYLCASSGRTSYEQYFGPGTRLTVT.

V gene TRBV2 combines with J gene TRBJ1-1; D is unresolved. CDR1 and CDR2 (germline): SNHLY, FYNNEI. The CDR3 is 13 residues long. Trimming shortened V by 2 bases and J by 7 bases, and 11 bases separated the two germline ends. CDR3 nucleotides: TGTGCCAGCAGTGAAATAAGTGGCATTGAAGCTTTCTTT. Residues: CASSEISGIEAFF. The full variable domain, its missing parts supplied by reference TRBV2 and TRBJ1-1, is EPEVTQTPSHQVTQMGQEVILRCVPISNHLYFYWYRQILGQKVEFLVSFYNNEISEKSEIFDDQFSVERPDGSNFTLKIRSTKLEDSAMYFCASSEISGIEAFFGQGTRLTVV.

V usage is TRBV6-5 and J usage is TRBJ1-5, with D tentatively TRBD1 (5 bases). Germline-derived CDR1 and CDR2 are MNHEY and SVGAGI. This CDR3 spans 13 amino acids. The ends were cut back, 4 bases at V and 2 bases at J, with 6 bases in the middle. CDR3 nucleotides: TGTGCCAGCAGTTGGGGGGGCAATCAGCCCCAGCATTTT. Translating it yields CASSWGGNQPQHF.

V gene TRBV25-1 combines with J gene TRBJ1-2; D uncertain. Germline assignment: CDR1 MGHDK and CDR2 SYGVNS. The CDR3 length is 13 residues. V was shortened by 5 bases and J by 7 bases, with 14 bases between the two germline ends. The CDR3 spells CASSYEGRVGYTF. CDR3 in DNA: TGTGCCAGCAGTTACGAGGGCCGGGTTGGCTACACCTTC.

The CDR3 DNA sequence: TGCGCCAGCAGCCCACACGGGACAGGAGGGGCGGGAGGGGTCACCGGGGAGCTGTTTTTT. Residues: CASSPHGTGGAGGVTGELFF. The chain couples TRBV4-1 to TRBJ2-2, with D possibly being TRBD2 (9 bases). The V gene's germline CDR1 is MGHRA and CDR2 YSYEKL. CDR3 size: 20 residues. V lost 4 bases to trimming and J lost 4 bases, with 28 bases between them.

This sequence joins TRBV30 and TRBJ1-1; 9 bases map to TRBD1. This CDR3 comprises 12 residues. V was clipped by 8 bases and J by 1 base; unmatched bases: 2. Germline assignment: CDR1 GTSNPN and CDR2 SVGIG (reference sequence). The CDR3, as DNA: TGTGCCAGGGACAGGGCGAACACTGAAGCTTTCTTT. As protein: CARDRANTEAFF.

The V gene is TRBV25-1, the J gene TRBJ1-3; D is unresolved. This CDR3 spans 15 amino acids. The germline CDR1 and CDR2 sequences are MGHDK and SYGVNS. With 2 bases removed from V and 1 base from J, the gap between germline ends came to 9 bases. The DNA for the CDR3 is TGTGCCAGCAGTGAACATGGCGGATCTGGAAACACCATATATTTT. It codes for CASSEHGGSGNTIYF.

The CDR3 is CASRGGQNYGYTF. CDR3 bases: TGTGCCAGCAGAGGGGGTCAGAACTATGGCTACACCTTC. The rearrangement joins TRBV2 to TRBJ1-2, with D possibly matching TRBD1 (6 bases). The CDR3 length is 13 residues. The V end was cut by 6 bases, the J end by 2 bases, with 10 bases between. In germline, CDR1 is SNHLY, CDR2 FYNNEI.

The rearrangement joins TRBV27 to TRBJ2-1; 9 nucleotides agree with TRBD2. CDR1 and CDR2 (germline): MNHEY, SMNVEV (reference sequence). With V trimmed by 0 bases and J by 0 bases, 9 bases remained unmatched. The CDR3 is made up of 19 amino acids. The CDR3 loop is CASSLSPQLGLASYNEQFF. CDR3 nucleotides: TGTGCCAGCAGTTTATCCCCCCAATTGGGACTAGCCTCCTACAATGAGCAGTTCTTC.